The 6 T cell receptor beta chains in this list originate from one sample, sequenced in a study of a mutant IDH1 vaccine in newly diagnosed glioma. Data came from immunoSEQ multiplex PCR; TCRdb stores just in-frame clones and leaves some out. The table lists about 21,000 clones, approximately 89% of them singletons. No cognate antigen is known for these TCRs. Time point noted: week 11, during vaccination. It was 300 ug of mutant IDH1 20-mer peptide that made up each vaccine dose, given with topical imiquimod. The source was PBMCs, collected from a glioma patient whose treatment included an IDH1 peptide vaccine. These TCRs come from a woman aged 40 to 55 with glioma.

This chain joins TRBV7-9 and TRBJ1-1; D remains ambiguous. The CDR3 contains 15 residues. Germline CDR1 SEHNR, CDR2 FQNEAQ (reference sequence). The V gene lost 1 base and the J gene lost 5 bases, with 14 bases spanning the gap. The chain's CDR3 is CASSLVRGRKTEAFF. CDR3 coding DNA: TGTGCCAGCAGCTTAGTGCGGGGTAGGAAAACTGAAGCTTTCTTT. Full variable domain (remainder filled in from reference TRBV7-9 and TRBJ1-1): DTGVSQNPRHKITKRGQNVTFRCDPISEHNRLYWYRQTLGQGPEFLTYFQNEAQLEKSRLLSDRFSAERPKGSFSTLEIQRTEQGDSAMYLCASSLVRGRKTEAFFGQGTRLTVV.

The chain links TRBV18 to TRBJ2-3; perhaps D is TRBD1 or TRBD2 (5 bases each). CDR1 and CDR2 from the germline V gene are KGHSH and LQKENI. V dropped 3 bases and J dropped 0 bases, with 13 bases sitting between them. There are 16 residues in the CDR3. CDR3 protein: CASSPSGTLSTDTQYF. DNA for the CDR3: TGTGCCAGCTCACCTTCTGGGACGCTAAGCACAGATACGCAGTATTTT.

V gene TRBV9 combines with J gene TRBJ2-2; 11 nucleotides agree with TRBD1. The CDR3 is 16 residues long. In germline, CDR1 is SGDLS, CDR2 YYNGEE. Trimming took 1 base from V and 6 from J; bases not matched to a gene: 5. CDR3 DNA: TGTGCCAGCAGCGTAAGGACAGGGGGCGCGGCCGGGGAGCTGTTTTTT. It is translated as CASSVRTGGAAGELFF.

The CDR3 region is CASSPGTGGVHYGYTF. Here the CDR3 DNA reads TGTGCCAGCTCACCCGGGACAGGGGGAGTTCACTATGGCTACACCTTC. The chain has TRBV18 and TRBJ1-2; 11 bases fit TRBD1. Germline CDR1 reads KGHSH; CDR2 reads LQKENI. V trimming: 3 bases; J trimming: 3 bases; junction bases outside the gene matches: 6. The CDR3 length is 16 residues.

CDR3 loop: CASSLASQGSQPQHF. The DNA of the CDR3 is TGTGCCAGCAGCTTAGCGTCTCAGGGAAGTCAGCCCCAGCATTTT. This sequence joins TRBV7-2 and TRBJ1-5; TRBD1 might be the D (5 bases). Germline CDR1 SGHTA, CDR2 FQGNSA. V lost 0 bases, J lost 6 bases, and 12 bases lay in between. The CDR3 length is 15 residues.

This sequence joins TRBV15 and TRBJ2-7; the D gene could be TRBD1 or TRBD2 (5 bases each). Trimming removed 3 bases from V and 0 bases from J, with 15 bases in between. The CDR3 has 16 amino acids. CDR1 and CDR2 (germline): LNHNV, YYDKDF (reference sequence). The CDR3: CATSSLAGTGSYEQYF. The CDR3 DNA sequence: TGTGCCACCAGCAGCCTAGCCGGGACGGGCTCCTACGAGCAGTACTTC.